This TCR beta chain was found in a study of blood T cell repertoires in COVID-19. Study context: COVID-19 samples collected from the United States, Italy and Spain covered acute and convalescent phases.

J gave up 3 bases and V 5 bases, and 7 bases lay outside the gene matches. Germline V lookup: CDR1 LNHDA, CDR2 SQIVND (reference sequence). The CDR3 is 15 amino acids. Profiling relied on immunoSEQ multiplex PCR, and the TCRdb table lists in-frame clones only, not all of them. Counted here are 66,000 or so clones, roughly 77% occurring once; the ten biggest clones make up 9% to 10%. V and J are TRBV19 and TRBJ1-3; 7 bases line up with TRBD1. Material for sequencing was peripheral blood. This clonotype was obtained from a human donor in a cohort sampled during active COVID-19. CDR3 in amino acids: CASSAGTESGNTIYF. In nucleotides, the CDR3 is TGTGCCAGTAGTGCCGGGACAGAGAGTGGAAACACCATATATTTT.